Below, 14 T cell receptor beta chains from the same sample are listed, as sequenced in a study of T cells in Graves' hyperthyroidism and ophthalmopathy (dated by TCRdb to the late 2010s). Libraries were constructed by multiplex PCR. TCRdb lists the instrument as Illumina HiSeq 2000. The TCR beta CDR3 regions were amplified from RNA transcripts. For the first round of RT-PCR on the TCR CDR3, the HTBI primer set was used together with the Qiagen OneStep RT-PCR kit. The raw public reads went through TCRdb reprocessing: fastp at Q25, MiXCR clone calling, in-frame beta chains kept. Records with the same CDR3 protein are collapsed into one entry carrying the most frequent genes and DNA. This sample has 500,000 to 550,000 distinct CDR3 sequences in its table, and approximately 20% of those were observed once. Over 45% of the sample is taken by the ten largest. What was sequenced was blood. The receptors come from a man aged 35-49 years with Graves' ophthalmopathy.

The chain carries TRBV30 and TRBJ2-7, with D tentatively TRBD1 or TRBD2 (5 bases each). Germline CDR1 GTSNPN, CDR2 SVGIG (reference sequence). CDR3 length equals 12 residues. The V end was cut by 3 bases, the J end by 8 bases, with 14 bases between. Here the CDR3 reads CAWSDKPGQQYF. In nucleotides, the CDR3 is TGTGCCTGGAGCGATAAACCGGGACAGCAGTACTTC.

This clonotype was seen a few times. The CDR3, as DNA: TGTGCCAGCAGCCGGACTAGCGGGGGGGCGTTTTCCTACGAGCAGTACTTC. This translates into CASSRTSGGAFSYEQYF. This sequence joins TRBV5-4 and TRBJ2-7; TRBD2 matches at 15 bases. The J segment lost 1 base and the V segment lost 4 bases, leaving 6 bases of the junction unmatched. The CDR3 is 17 amino acids. Germline-derived CDR1 and CDR2 are SGHNT and YYREEE (reference sequence).

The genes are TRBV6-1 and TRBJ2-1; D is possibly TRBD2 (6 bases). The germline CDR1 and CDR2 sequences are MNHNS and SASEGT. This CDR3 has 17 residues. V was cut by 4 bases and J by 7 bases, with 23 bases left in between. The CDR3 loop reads CASSGTHAAGKANEQFF. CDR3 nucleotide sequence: TGTGCCAGCAGTGGGACCCACGCGGCGGGGAAAGCAAATGAGCAGTTCTTC.

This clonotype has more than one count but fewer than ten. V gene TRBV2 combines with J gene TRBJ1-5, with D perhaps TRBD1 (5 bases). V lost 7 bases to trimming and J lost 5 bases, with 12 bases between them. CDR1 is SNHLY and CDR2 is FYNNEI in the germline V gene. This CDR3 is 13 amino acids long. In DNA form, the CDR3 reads TGTGCCAGCACTTGGGACTGGGATCAGCCCCAGCATTTT. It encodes CASTWDWDQPQHF.

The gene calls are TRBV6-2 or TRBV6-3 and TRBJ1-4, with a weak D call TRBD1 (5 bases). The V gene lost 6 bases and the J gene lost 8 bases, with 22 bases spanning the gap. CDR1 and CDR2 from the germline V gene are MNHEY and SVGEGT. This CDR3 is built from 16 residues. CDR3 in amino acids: CASSSYRAAGQEKLFF. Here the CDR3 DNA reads TGTGCCAGCAGCAGTTACCGAGCGGCGGGGCAAGAAAAACTGTTTTTT.

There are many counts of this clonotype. The CDR3 nucleotides read TGTGCCAGCAGCTACGGGAGAATAGCGGGAGGTCCGACCGGGGAGCTGTTTTTT. Protein: CASSYGRIAGGPTGELFF. This rearrangement joins TRBV7-9 to TRBJ2-2; the match to TRBD2 covers 10 bases. The V gene end was trimmed by 4 bases and the J gene end by 5 bases; junction bases not matched to a gene: 13. CDR3 length: 18 amino acids. Germline CDR1 SEHNR, CDR2 FQNEAQ (reference sequence).

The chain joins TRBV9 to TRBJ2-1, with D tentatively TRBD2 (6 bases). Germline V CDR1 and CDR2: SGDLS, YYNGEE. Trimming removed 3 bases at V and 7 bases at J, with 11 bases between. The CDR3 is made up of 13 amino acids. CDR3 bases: TGTGCCAGCAGCGGGTTGGAGGGGAATGAGCAGTTCTTC. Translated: CASSGLEGNEQFF.

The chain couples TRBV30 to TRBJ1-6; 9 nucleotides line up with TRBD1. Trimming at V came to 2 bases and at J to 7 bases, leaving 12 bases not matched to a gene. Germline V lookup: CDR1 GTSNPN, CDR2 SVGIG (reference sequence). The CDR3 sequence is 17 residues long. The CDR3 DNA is TGTGCCTGGAGTCCACGGACCGGGACAGGGAACAATTCACCCCTCCACTTT. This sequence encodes CAWSPRTGTGNNSPLHF. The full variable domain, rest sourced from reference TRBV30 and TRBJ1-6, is SQTIHQWPATLVQPVGSPLSLECTVEGTSNPNLYWYRQAAGRGLQLLFYSVGIGQISSEVPQNLSASRPQDRQFILSSKKLLLSDSGFYLCAWSPRTGTGNNSPLHFGNGTRLTVT.

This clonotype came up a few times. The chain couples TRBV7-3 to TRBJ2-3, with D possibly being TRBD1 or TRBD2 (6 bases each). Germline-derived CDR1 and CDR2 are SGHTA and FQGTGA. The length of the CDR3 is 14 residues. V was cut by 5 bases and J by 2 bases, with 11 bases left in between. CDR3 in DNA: TGTGCCAGCAGCATTGGGGGGCCCACAGATACGCAGTATTTT. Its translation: CASSIGGPTDTQYF.

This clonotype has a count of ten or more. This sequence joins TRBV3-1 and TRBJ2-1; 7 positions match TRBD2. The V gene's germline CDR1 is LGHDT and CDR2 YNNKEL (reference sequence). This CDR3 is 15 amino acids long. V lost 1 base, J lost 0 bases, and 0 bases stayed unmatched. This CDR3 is CASSQGDYSYNEQFF. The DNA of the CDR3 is TGTGCCAGCAGCCAAGGGGACTACTCCTACAATGAGCAGTTCTTC.

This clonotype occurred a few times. CDR3 nucleotide sequence: TGTGCCACCAGCAGGTCTCACACCGGGGAGCTGTTTTTT. Its protein product is CATSRSHTGELFF. The V call is TRBV15, the J call TRBJ2-2; no clear D. The CDR3 runs 13 residues. Germline CDR1 and CDR2: LNHNV and YYDKDF (reference sequence). Trimming removed 3 bases from V and 3 bases from J, with 5 bases in between.

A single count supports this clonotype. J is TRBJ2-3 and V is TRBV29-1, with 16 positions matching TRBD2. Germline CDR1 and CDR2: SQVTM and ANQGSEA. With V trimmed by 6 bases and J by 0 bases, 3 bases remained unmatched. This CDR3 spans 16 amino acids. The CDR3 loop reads CSVGLAGGTSTDTQYF. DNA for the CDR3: TGCAGCGTGGGACTAGCGGGGGGGACTAGCACAGATACGCAGTATTTT.

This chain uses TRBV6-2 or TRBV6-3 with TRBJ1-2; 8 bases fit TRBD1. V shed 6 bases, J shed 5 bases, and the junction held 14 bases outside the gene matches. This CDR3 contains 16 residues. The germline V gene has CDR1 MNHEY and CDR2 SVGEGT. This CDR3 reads CASRLISGQVYYGYTF. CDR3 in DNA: TGTGCCAGCAGACTAATTTCGGGACAGGTTTATTATGGCTACACCTTC.

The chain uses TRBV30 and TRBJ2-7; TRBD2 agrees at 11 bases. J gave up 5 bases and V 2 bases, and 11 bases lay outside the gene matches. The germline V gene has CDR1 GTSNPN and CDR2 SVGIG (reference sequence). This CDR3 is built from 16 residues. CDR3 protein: CAWSQLAGVSVNEQYF. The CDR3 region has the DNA TGTGCCTGGAGTCAACTAGCGGGGGTTTCGGTTAACGAGCAGTACTTC.